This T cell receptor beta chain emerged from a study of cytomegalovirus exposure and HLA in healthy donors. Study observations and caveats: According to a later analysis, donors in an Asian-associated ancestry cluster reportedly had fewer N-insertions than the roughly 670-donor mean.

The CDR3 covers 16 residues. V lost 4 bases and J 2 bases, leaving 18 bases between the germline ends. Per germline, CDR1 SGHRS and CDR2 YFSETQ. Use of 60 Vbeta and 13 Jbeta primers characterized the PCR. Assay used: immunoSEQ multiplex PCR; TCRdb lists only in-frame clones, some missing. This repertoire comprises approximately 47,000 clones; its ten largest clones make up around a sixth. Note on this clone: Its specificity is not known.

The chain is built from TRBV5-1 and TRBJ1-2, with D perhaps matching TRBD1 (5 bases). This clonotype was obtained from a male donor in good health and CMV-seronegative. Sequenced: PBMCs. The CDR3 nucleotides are TGCGCCAGCAGCAGCAAGATACAGGAGTCGAACTATGGCTACACCTTC. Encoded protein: CASSSKIQESNYGYTF.